Below, 31 T cell receptor beta chains from the same sample are listed, as sequenced in a study of T cell clonality in common variable immunodeficiency. Method: immunoSEQ multiplex PCR; TCRdb's copy keeps in-frame clones and lacks some. This sample carries 39,000 or so clones, none of them present only once. Sequencing was carried out using peripheral blood mononuclear cells. All receptors derive from a person between 18 and 70 years old in good health.

This clone was detected ten times or more. The read halts 3 residues ahead of the CDR3 end, with the missing end drawn from the germline J gene. The genes are TRBV2 and TRBJ1-1, with a possible D match to TRBD1 (6 bases). Germline V gene sequence: CDR1 SNHLY, CDR2 FYNNEI. V was trimmed by 7 bases and J by 1 base, leaving 10 bases between them. The CDR3 has 13 amino acids. The CDR3 region is CASNIQGNTEAFF. The CDR3 bases that were read are TGTGCCAGCAACATACAGGGGAACACTGAA.

This clone was recorded at least ten times. With the read ending 3 residues before the CDR3 end, the germline J gene is used to fill in that end. This chain uses TRBV7-2 with TRBJ1-4, with D perhaps matching TRBD1 (5 bases). The V end was cut by 6 bases, the J end by 3 bases, with 8 bases between. This CDR3 has 13 amino acids. Germline V gene data show CDR1 as SGHTA and CDR2 as FQGNSA. The sequenced part of the CDR3 DNA is TGTGCCAGCAGTCGGGGGGCTAATGAAAAA. This codes for CASSRGANEK. The entire CDR3 sequence reads CASSRGANEKLFF. The complete variable domain, with remaining parts taken from reference TRBV7-2 and TRBJ1-4, reads GAGVSQSPSNKVTEKGKDVELRCDPISGHTALYWYRQSLGQGLEFLIYFQGNSAPDKSGLPSDRFSAERTGGSVSTLTIQRTQQEDSAVYLCASSRGANEKLFFGSGTQLSVL.

There are many counts of this clone. The CDR3 extends 3 residues past the end of the read, so its final part is completed from the germline J gene. The rearrangement uses TRBV19 and TRBJ2-7; a weak D match, TRBD2 (8 bases). Germline CDR1 reads LNHDA; CDR2 reads SQIVND (reference sequence). Trimming took 3 bases from V and 4 from J, leaving 16 bases between them. This CDR3 is built from 15 residues. CDR3 DNA (partial): TGTGCCAGTAGTATCCGGGAGGGGGCTGGTTACGAG. Encoded protein: CASSIREGAGYE. The CDR3 as a whole reads CASSIREGAGYEQYF.

This clone was seen repeatedly, ten times or more. The CDR3 end is not reached by the read, which stops 3 residues before it; the germline J gene fills it in. This chain connects TRBV27 to TRBJ2-1; a possible D gene is TRBD2 (5 bases). The CDR3 length is 15 residues. CDR1 is MNHEY and CDR2 is SMNVEV in the germline V gene (reference sequence). The V and J ends lost 6 bases and 0 bases respectively, with 12 bases between them. Incomplete CDR3 DNA: TGTGCCAGCAGCAAACTAGGGAGCTCCTACAATGAG. The encoded protein is CASSKLGSSYNE. The CDR3 in full is CASSKLGSSYNEQFF.

This clone was counted at least ten times. The read stops 3 residues short of the end of the CDR3; the missing end is completed from the germline J gene. The rearrangement uses TRBV19 and TRBJ2-1, with 13 positions matching TRBD2. Unmatched junction bases numbered 7, after V lost 6 bases and J lost 8 bases. The CDR3 runs to 15 residues. Per the germline V gene, CDR1 is LNHDA and CDR2 is SQIVND (reference sequence). CDR3 in amino acids: CASRSGLAGADEQFF. CDR3 DNA (partial): TGTGCCAGTAGGTCCGGACTAGCGGGAGCGGATGAG.

This clone was picked up many times. The DNA ends 3 residues before the CDR3 does, and the rest of the CDR3 is filled in from the germline J gene. V and J are TRBV27 and TRBJ2-1, with 10 bases fitting TRBD2. V shed 10 bases and J 8 bases; nucleotides not matched to a gene: 14. CDR1 and CDR2 from the germline V gene are MNHEY and SMNVEV (reference sequence). The CDR3 covers 15 residues. CDR3 DNA (partial): TGTGCCACTACCCAAGGAGCGGGAGGGCCGTATGAG. Protein: CATTQGAGGPYE. The whole CDR3 protein reads CATTQGAGGPYEQFF.

This clone showed up just a few times. Coverage ceases 3 residues before the CDR3 finishes, and the germline J gene fills in the end. The chain uses TRBV11-1 and TRBJ2-1; 7 nucleotides line up with TRBD1. This CDR3 has 15 amino acids. Trimming took 4 bases from V and 2 from J; bases not matched to a gene: 5. CDR1 and CDR2 from the germline V gene are SGHAT and FQDESV (reference sequence). CDR3 sequence: CASSSGQATYNEQFF. The sequenced CDR3 bases are TGTGCCAGCAGCTCCGGACAGGCCACCTACAATGAG. The whole variable domain, remainder taken from reference TRBV11-1 and TRBJ2-1, is EAEVAQSPRYKITEKSQAVAFWCDPISGHATLYWYRQILGQGPELLVQFQDESVVDDSQLPKDRFSAERLKGVDSTLKIQPAELGDSAMYLCASSSGQATYNEQFFGPGTRLTVL.

This clone was seen ten or more times. Read data end 3 residues before the CDR3 end; the end is taken from the germline J gene. The J gene is TRBJ2-7, the V gene TRBV29-1, with TRBD1 matching over 7 bases. Germline assignment: CDR1 SQVTM and CDR2 ANQGSEA. Unmatched junction bases numbered 10, after V lost 4 bases and J lost 4 bases. The CDR3 length is 14 residues. The CDR3 reads CSVGGSGGVYEQYF. The CDR3 bases that were read are TGCAGCGTTGGGGGGTCAGGGGGAGTTTACGAG.

This clone was seen at least ten times. The CDR3 goes on 3 residues after the read ends, and that part is filled in from the germline J gene. V usage is TRBV6-2 or TRBV6-3 and J usage is TRBJ2-6; D might be TRBD1 (6 bases). Germline V gene lookup returns CDR1 MNHEY and CDR2 SVGEGT. CDR3 size: 13 residues. Partial CDR3 DNA: TGTGCCAGCAGTTACTCGGACAGCGCGGTC. This gives the protein CASSYSDSAV. The whole CDR3 protein is CASSYSDSAVLTF.

This clone was counted only a few times. CDR3 DNA (partial): TGTGCCAGCAGTCAAAGGACAGGGGGCAGAGAGACG. Translating it yields CASSQRTGGRET. The entire CDR3 reads CASSQRTGGRETQYF. This chain links TRBV2 with TRBJ2-3; TRBD1 matches 11 bases. Read data end 3 residues before the CDR3 end; the end is taken from the germline J gene. CDR3 length: 15 residues. Germline CDR1 and CDR2: SNHLY and FYNNEI.

Many counts were recorded for this clone. The DNA ends 3 residues before the CDR3 does, and the rest of the CDR3 is filled in from the germline J gene. The V gene is TRBV20-1, the J gene TRBJ1-5, with D perhaps matching TRBD1 (5 bases). Trimming pared 5 bases from V and 0 bases from J, leaving 29 bases between. This CDR3 spans 20 amino acids. Germline CDR1 is DFQATT and CDR2 is SNEGSKA (reference sequence). Here the CDR3 reads CSAYRVWADGDSYSNQPQHF. The part of the CDR3 DNA that was read is TGCAGTGCTTATCGGGTATGGGCAGACGGAGACAGCTATAGCAATCAGCCC.

This clone appeared many times. The sequence runs out 3 residues before the end of the CDR3; the remainder is reconstructed from the germline J gene. The chain combines TRBV7-2 with TRBJ2-5; no clear D gene. V was cut by 1 base and J by 6 bases, with 12 bases left in between. Germline V CDR1 and CDR2: SGHTA, FQGNSA. The length of the CDR3 is 14 residues. CDR3 region: CASSLESSAQTQYF. The CDR3 bases that were read are TGTGCCAGCAGCTTAGAATCCTCCGCGCAGACC.

In its sample, this clone was seen many times. The read falls 3 residues short of the CDR3 end, and the missing part is taken from the germline J gene. The chain employs TRBV6-1 and TRBJ1-1; the D is unclear. V was pared by 2 bases and J by 5 bases, with 9 bases between. This CDR3 comprises 13 residues. CDR1 and CDR2 from the germline V gene are MNHNS and SASEGT. Partial CDR3 DNA: TGTGCCAGCAGTGAACGGGGTAGGACTGAA. Translated, it gives CASSERGRTE. The entire CDR3 protein reads CASSERGRTEAFF.

This clone was seen repeatedly, ten times or more. The CDR3 goes on 3 residues after the read ends, and that part is filled in from the germline J gene. The chain links TRBV20-1 to TRBJ1-5; D possibly corresponds to TRBD1 (6 bases). The CDR3 has 15 residues. V dropped 7 bases and J dropped 5 bases, with 21 bases sitting between them. Germline V CDR1 and CDR2: DFQATT, SNEGSKA (reference sequence). CDR3 sequence reads: CSVRGPSLLYQPQHF. CDR3 DNA (partial): TGCAGTGTCAGGGGCCCATCCCTTCTATATCAGCCC.

This clone was seen repeatedly, ten times or more. The missing CDR3 end, 3 residues past where the read stops, is filled in from the germline J gene. The V and J genes are TRBV19 and TRBJ1-5, with D tentatively TRBD1 (6 bases). V shed 5 bases and J shed 3 bases, with 20 bases lying between them. Germline V gene data show CDR1 as LNHDA and CDR2 as SQIVND (reference sequence). This CDR3 is 17 amino acids long. CDR3 DNA, as far as it was read: TGTGCCAGTAGTTTCCGGACAGATCGAGTGTACAATCAGCCC. This codes for CASSFRTDRVYNQP. The whole CDR3 sequence reads CASSFRTDRVYNQPQHF.

This clone was seen a few times. The observed sequence ends 3 residues before the CDR3 terminus, with the missing tail filled in from the germline J gene. V is TRBV7-2 and J is TRBJ2-2, with 7 bases lining up with TRBD1. This CDR3 is 15 amino acids long. The germline gives CDR1 SGHTA, CDR2 FQGNSA. The CDR3 loop reads CASSRQGWADEKLFF. CDR3 DNA (partial): TGTGCCAGCAGCCGACAGGGTTGGGCCGACGAAAAG.

This clone came up many times. The read comes to an end 3 residues before the CDR3 does, leaving the germline J gene to fill in the end. V gene TRBV29-1 combines with J gene TRBJ1-2; D not resolved. CDR1 SQVTM and CDR2 ANQGSEA come from the germline V gene. This CDR3 region has 13 residues. The V and J ends lost 6 bases and 0 bases respectively, with 11 bases between them. Partial CDR3 DNA: TGCAGCGTGTCCAGTGCAGCTAACTATGGC. Amino acid sequence: CSVSSAANYG. In full, the CDR3 reads CSVSSAANYGYTF.

In its sample, this clone was seen many times. The CDR3 extends 3 residues past the end of the read, so its final part is completed from the germline J gene. The V and J genes are TRBV18 and TRBJ1-1, with 9 nucleotides matching TRBD1. V trimming: 5 bases; J trimming: 5 bases; junction bases outside the gene matches: 9. The CDR3 contains 15 residues. The germline V gene has CDR1 KGHSH and CDR2 LQKENI. The DNA read from the CDR3 is TGTGCCAGCTCAGACGGGACAGGGACTAGGACTGAA. Translated: CASSDGTGTRTE. The full CDR3 is CASSDGTGTRTEAFF.

This clone came up many times. The read ends 3 residues before the CDR3 terminus; that terminus is restored from the germline J gene. The rearrangement uses TRBV20-1 and TRBJ2-1; 9 nucleotides align to TRBD2. With 4 bases clipped from V and 4 bases from J, the junction kept 5 bases outside the gene matches. Germline CDR1 is DFQATT and CDR2 is SNEGSKA (reference sequence). The CDR3 contains 14 residues. CDR3 DNA (partial): TGCAGTGCTAAGCATAGCGGGAGATACAATGAG. Translating it yields CSAKHSGRYNE. The CDR3 in its entirety is CSAKHSGRYNEQFF.

There are many counts of this clone. The sequenced fragment ends 3 residues before the CDR3 boundary, so the rest is inferred from the germline J gene. The J gene is TRBJ1-5, the V gene TRBV6-1; no definite D call. V lost 4 bases, J lost 4 bases, and 11 bases lay in between. This CDR3 has 14 amino acids. Germline V lookup: CDR1 MNHNS, CDR2 SASEGT. The covered CDR3 bases are TGTGCCAGCAGTGCCCAGACACATAATCAGCCC. It yields the protein CASSAQTHNQP. The whole CDR3 is CASSAQTHNQPQHF.

A note on this clone: The read terminates 3 residues before the CDR3 end, so the remaining end is supplied by the germline J gene. This sequence joins TRBV19 and TRBJ2-3; 11 nucleotides align to TRBD1. The germline CDR1 and CDR2 sequences are LNHDA and SQIVND (reference sequence). The CDR3 is 16 residues long. Incomplete CDR3 DNA: TGTGCCAGTAGGGGGGCGAGGACAGGGGGCGGAGAGACG. Its translation is CASRGARTGGGET. Given in full, the CDR3 is CASRGARTGGGETQYF.

Details on this clone: The observed sequence ends 3 residues before the CDR3 terminus, with the missing tail filled in from the germline J gene. The rearrangement uses TRBV5-4 and TRBJ2-5, with a possible D match to TRBD2 (5 bases). Germline CDR1 is SGHNT and CDR2 is YYREEE (reference sequence). There are 14 residues in the CDR3. Between the trimmed V and J ends, which lost 0 bases and 3 bases, there was a span of 9 bases. CDR3 loop: CASSLAGREETQYF. CDR3 DNA (partial): TGTGCCAGCAGCTTGGCCGGGCGGGAAGAGACC.

Ten or more counts support this clone. The read gets to within 3 residues of the CDR3 end, and the germline J gene fills in the rest. The chain combines TRBV7-3 with TRBJ2-3, with 8 nucleotides matching TRBD2. The CDR3 is 14 amino acids. Per germline, CDR1 SGHTA and CDR2 FQGTGA. Incomplete CDR3 DNA: TGTGCCAGCAGCTTATGGGGAGCGGGAGACTCG. It encodes CASSLWGAGDS. The full CDR3 protein is CASSLWGAGDSQYF. Together with reference TRBV7-3 and TRBJ2-3, the CDR3 gives the full variable domain: GAGVSQTPSNKVTEKGKYVELRCDPISGHTALYWYRQSLGQGPEFLIYFQGTGAADDSGLPNDRFFAVRPEGSVSTLKIQRTERGDSAVYLCASSLWGAGDSQYFGPGTRLTVL.

Many counts were recorded for this clone. The read terminates 3 residues ahead of where the CDR3 ends, so the germline J gene completes it. The chain couples TRBV4-2 to TRBJ2-7; possibly TRBD1 or TRBD2 for D (9 bases each). The CDR3 is 19 residues long. The V gene lost 2 bases and the J gene lost 3 bases, with 26 bases spanning the gap. Germline V gene data show CDR1 as LGHNA and CDR2 as YNFKEQ. The CDR3 loop is CASSQRGTGLGLANYEQYF. The CDR3 bases that were read are TGTGCCAGCAGCCAAAGGGGGACAGGGCTAGGACTAGCGAACTACGAG.

This clone was recorded at least ten times. The read terminates 3 residues before the CDR3 end, so the remaining end is supplied by the germline J gene. The chain combines TRBV28 with TRBJ2-1, with D tentatively TRBD2 (5 bases). CDR1 and CDR2 from the germline V gene are MDHEN and SYDVKM. This CDR3 contains 14 residues. Between the trimmed V and J ends, which lost 3 bases and 5 bases, there was a span of 11 bases. CDR3 sequence: CASSFQRLHNEQFF. The covered CDR3 bases are TGTGCCAGCAGTTTTCAGCGGTTGCACAATGAG.

This clone was seen at least ten times. The read is 3 residues too short to cover the CDR3 end, so that end is filled in from the germline J gene. The chain joins TRBV7-8 to TRBJ1-2; the D gene is possibly TRBD1 (5 bases). Looked up from germline, CDR1 is SGHVS and CDR2 is FQNEAQ. The CDR3 totals 13 residues. CDR3 DNA, as far as it was read: TGTGCCAGCAGCCAAGGAGGGGAGCATAGC. Translating it yields CASSQGGEHS. The whole CDR3 protein reads CASSQGGEHSYTF.

Many counts were recorded for this clone. Read data end 3 residues before the CDR3 end; the end is taken from the germline J gene. The V call is TRBV30, the J call TRBJ2-2; D is unresolved. This CDR3 contains 14 residues. The V end was cut by 2 bases, the J end by 4 bases, with 11 bases between. Germline V gene lookup returns CDR1 GTSNPN and CDR2 SVGIG (reference sequence). This CDR3 reads CAWSSMSATGELFF. CDR3 DNA, as far as it was read: TGTGCCTGGAGTTCTATGAGTGCCACCGGGGAG.

This clone was counted ten times or more. Read coverage stops 3 residues before the CDR3 terminus; the germline J gene supplies the remainder. Other DNA sequences in this specimen translate into the identical CDR3. The chain links TRBV30 to TRBJ1-3; TRBD1 might be the D (5 bases). CDR1 is GTSNPN, CDR2 SVGIG, per germline (reference sequence). V was trimmed by 5 bases and J by 0 bases, leaving 17 bases between them. This CDR3 is 16 amino acids long. CDR3 amino acids: CAWPPRDQTSGNTIYF. CDR3 DNA (partial): TGTGCCTGGCCCCCCAGGGATCAAACCTCTGGAAACACC.

This clone was recorded many times. The read comes to an end 3 residues before the CDR3 does, leaving the germline J gene to fill in the end. The genes are TRBV20-1 and TRBJ2-5, with D uncertain. This CDR3 comprises 14 residues. The V gene lost 3 bases and the J gene lost 0 bases, with 11 bases spanning the gap. Per the germline V gene, CDR1 is DFQATT and CDR2 is SNEGSKA (reference sequence). CDR3 DNA, as far as it was read: TGCAGTGCTAGTGGGCAGAGAGACCAAGAGACC. Its protein is CSASGQRDQET. The entire CDR3 sequence reads CSASGQRDQETQYF.

For this clone: Read sequence stops 3 residues before the CDR3 end, and the germline J gene provides the missing end. This chain links TRBV18 with TRBJ2-2; D may be TRBD1 (5 bases). Germline V gives CDR1 KGHSH, CDR2 LQKENI. The V end was cut by 0 bases, the J end by 6 bases, with 14 bases between. This CDR3 spans 16 amino acids. CDR3 protein: CASSPPVRARAGELFF. Partial CDR3 DNA: TGTGCCAGCTCACCACCGGTACGGGCCAGGGCCGGGGAG.

This clone was counted between two and nine times. The CDR3 sequence is CASSLGTGNNSPLHF. CDR3 bases read: TGTGCCAGCAGCTTAGGGACAGGCAACAATTCACCC. The chain joins TRBV7-2 to TRBJ1-6; TRBD1 matches at 7 bases. The read gets to within 3 residues of the CDR3 end, and the germline J gene fills in the rest. This CDR3 is 15 amino acids long. Per the germline V gene, CDR1 is SGHTA and CDR2 is FQGNSA. V dropped 1 base and J dropped 7; count of bases not matched to a gene: 4.